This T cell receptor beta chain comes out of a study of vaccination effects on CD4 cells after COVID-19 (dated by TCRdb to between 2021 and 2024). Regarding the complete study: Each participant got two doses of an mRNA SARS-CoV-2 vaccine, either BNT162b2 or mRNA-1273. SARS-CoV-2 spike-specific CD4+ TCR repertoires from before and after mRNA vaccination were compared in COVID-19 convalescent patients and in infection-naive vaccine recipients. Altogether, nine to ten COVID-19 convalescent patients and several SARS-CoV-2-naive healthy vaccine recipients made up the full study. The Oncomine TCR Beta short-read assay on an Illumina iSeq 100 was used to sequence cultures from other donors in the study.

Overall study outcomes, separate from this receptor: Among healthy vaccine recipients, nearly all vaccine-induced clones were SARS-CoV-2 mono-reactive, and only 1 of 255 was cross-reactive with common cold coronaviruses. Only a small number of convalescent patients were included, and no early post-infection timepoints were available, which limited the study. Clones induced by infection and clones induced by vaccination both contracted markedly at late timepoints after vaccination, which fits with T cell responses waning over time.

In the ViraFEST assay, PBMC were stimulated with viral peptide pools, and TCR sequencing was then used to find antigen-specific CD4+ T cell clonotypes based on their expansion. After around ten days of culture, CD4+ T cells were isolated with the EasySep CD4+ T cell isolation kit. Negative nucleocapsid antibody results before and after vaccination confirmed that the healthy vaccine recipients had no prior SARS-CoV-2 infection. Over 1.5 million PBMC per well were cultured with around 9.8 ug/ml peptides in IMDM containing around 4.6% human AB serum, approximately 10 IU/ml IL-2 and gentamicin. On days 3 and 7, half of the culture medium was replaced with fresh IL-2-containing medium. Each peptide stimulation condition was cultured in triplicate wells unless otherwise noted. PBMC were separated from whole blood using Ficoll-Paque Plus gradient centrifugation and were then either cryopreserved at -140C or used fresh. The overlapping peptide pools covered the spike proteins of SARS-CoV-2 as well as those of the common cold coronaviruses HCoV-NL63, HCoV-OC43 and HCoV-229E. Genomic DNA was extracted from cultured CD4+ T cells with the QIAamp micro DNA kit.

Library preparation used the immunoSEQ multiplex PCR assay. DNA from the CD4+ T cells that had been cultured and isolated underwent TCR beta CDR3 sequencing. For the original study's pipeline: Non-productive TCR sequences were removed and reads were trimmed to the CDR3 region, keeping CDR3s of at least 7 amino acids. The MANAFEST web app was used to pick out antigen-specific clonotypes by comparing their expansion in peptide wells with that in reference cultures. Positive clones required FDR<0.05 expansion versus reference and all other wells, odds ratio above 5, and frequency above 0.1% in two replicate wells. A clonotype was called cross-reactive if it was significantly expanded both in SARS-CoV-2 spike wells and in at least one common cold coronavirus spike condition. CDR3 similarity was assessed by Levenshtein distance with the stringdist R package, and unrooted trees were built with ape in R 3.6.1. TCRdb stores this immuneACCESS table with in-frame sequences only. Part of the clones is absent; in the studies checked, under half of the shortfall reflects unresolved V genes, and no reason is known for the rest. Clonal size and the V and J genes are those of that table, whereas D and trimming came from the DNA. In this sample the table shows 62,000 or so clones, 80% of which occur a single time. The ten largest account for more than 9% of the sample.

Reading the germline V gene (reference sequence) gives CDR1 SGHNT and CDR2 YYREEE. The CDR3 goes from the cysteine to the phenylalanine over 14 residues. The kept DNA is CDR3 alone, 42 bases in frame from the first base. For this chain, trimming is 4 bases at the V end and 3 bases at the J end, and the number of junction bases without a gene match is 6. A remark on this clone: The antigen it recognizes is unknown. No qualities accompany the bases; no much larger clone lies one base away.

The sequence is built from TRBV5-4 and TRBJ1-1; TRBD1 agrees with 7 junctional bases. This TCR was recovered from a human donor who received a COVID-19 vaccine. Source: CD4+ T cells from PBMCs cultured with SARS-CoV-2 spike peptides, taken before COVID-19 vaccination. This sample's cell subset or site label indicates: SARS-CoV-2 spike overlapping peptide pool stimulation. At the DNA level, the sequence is TGTGCCAGCAGCCGTACTACAGGGGACACTGAAGCTTTCTTT. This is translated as CASSRTTGDTEAFF. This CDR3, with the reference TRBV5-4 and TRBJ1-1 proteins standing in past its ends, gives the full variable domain ETGVTQSPTHLIKTRGQQVTLRCSSQSGHNTVSWYQQALGQGPQFIFQYYREEENGRGNFPPRFSGLQFPNYSSELNVNALELDDSALYLCASSRTTGDTEAFFGQGTRLTVV.